This T cell receptor (beta chain) was sequenced in a study of CD8 T cells in Susac syndrome. TCR beta sequencing was performed on blood CD8+ and CD4+ T cells. Negative magnetic isolation gave CD8+ and CD4+ cells; FACS enriched CD8+ TEMRA. Comments on this clonotype: The antigen remains unidentified.

The RNA input was about 0.5 to 1 ug, and it was reverse transcribed with random hexamers. Across 54 Vbeta and 13 Jbeta, immunoSEQ multiplex PCR amplified TCR beta CDR3. Each CDR3 protein is one row after TCRdb ran MiXCR on the immunoSEQ multiplex PCR reads. The sample contains approximately 140,000 distinct CDR3 sequences, 94% of which appear only once. Deletions cut 0 bases from V and 10 bases from J, with 15 bases between. The CDR3 totals 13 residues. The germline CDR1 and CDR2 sequences are DFQATT and SNEGSKA (reference sequence). General study findings and limits: The authors acknowledged that the study's TCR sequencing and HLA analysis involved relatively few individuals.

The chain recombines TRBV20-1 with TRBJ2-5, with D uncertain. This TCR derives from a human donor in good health. The material sequenced was CD8+ T cells from PBMCs. CDR3 bases: TGCAGTGCTAGAGAGACCAGTACAAGAGACCAGTACTTC. Amino acids: CSARETSTRDQYF.